The clone carrying this T cell receptor beta chain was observed at least ten times. The CDR3 spans 16 residues. Germline CDR1 SGHTA, CDR2 FQGNSA. Trimming cost V 1 base and J 3 bases; bases outside gene matches: 7. Unique molecular identifiers were built into the TCRbeta library. TCRdb ran MiXCR on the PCR reads and lists one entry per CDR3 protein. The table has about 600,000 distinct CDR3 sequences, roughly a tenth seen once. This sample is part of a study of T-cell reconstitution after alpha-beta-depleted transplantation in children. The chain combines TRBV7-2 with TRBJ2-5; 8 bases align to TRBD2. This TCR derives from a human donor who donated a stem cell graft to a child with acute myeloid leukemia. This sample comprised PBMCs from the stem cell graft donor, obtained from the stem cell graft. CDR3 bases: TGTGCCAGCAGCTTAGAAAGCGGGAGACTTAAAGAGACCCAGTACTTC. Translated, it gives CASSLESGRLKETQYF.